These T cell receptor beta chains were read from a single sample in a study of T cell repertoires in cytomegalovirus infection. TCRdb used MiXCR to reprocess the reads, holding one entry per CDR3 protein. The data show 500,000 to 600,000 distinct CDR3 sequences, approximately 16% seen once. Sequenced input: CD8+ T cells from PBMCs. The receptor source for this set is a human donor in good health (CMV status not recorded). Some clones in this sample may be carry-over from other donors' samples. CDR3s include the opening cysteine and the closing phenylalanine or tryptophan. A D gene is named only where the DNA matches it firmly. A row's size may be missing; if present it is once, few, many or a size class.

V gene,J gene,D gene,clone size,CDR3 DNA,CDR3 protein
TRBV12-3/TRBV12-4,TRBJ1-2,NA,many,TGTGCCAGCAGTCACCTGGACGGCTACACCTTC,CASSHLDGYTF
TRBV2,TRBJ1-5,NA,NA,TGTGCCAGCTCTCTTACCCGCAAACCGGAGATCGGCAATCAGCCCCAGCATTTT,CASSLTRKPEIGNQPQHF
TRBV10-3,TRBJ2-4,TRBD1,many,TGTGCCATCAGCCCCGGGACAGAGTTAGCCAAAAACATTCAGTACTTC,CAISPGTELAKNIQYF
TRBV4-1,TRBJ1-1,NA,few,TGCGCCAGCAGCCCGTCAGGGTTGAACACTGAAGCTTTCTTT,CASSPSGLNTEAFF
TRBV4-1,TRBJ1-4,NA,NA,TGCGCCAGCAGCCATCCCCGGGGAGGGGAGAATGAAAAACTGTTTTTT,CASSHPRGGENEKLFF
TRBV7-9,TRBJ2-3,TRBD1,NA,TGTGCCAGCAGCTTAATAAGGACAGGAATGGGCACAGATACGCAGTATTTT,CASSLIRTGMGTDTQYF
TRBV5-1,TRBJ1-2,NA,few,TGCGCCAGCAGCTTGGTCCCAGGAGATTATGGCTACACCTTC,CASSLVPGDYGYTF
TRBV6-1,TRBJ1-1,NA,many,TGTGCCAGCATTGGGAGGGGGAACACTGAAGCTTTCTTT,CASIGRGNTEAFF
TRBV5-5,TRBJ2-7,TRBD1,few,TGTGCCAGCAGCTTGGAGCGGACAGGGTGGGACGAGCAGTACTTC,CASSLERTGWDEQYF
TRBV7-9,TRBJ2-5,NA,many,TGTGCCAGCAGGCCCGTCACGCAAGAGACCCAGTACTTC,CASRPVTQETQYF
TRBV6-4,TRBJ1-2,NA,NA,TGTGCCCGCAGTGCCAGGGACTATGGCTACACCTTC,CARSARDYGYTF
TRBV12-3/TRBV12-4,TRBJ2-1,TRBD2,NA,TGTGCCAGCAGTCCAAGGACTAGCGGGGGGAGCTCCTACAATGAGCAGTTCTTC,CASSPRTSGGSSYNEQFF
TRBV20-1,TRBJ2-3,NA,many,TGCAGTGCTAGAGATCGGGACGACCTTGGCACAGATACGCAGTATTTT,CSARDRDDLGTDTQYF
TRBV28,TRBJ2-7,NA,few,TGTGCCAGCAGTTCCTACAGGGATACCTACGAGCAGTACTTC,CASSSYRDTYEQYF
TRBV24-1,TRBJ2-3,NA,NA,TGTGCCACCAGTGACCCACGCCGGAGAGGAGATACGCAGTATTTT,CATSDPRRRGDTQYF
TRBV6-5,TRBJ1-1,NA,few,TGTGCCAGCAGTTACTCGGTGGGAGGCACTGAAGCTTTCTTT,CASSYSVGGTEAFF
TRBV6-1,TRBJ1-2,TRBD1,NA,TGTGCCAGCAGTACCGTACAGGGGACGCGAGATCCGCTACCTCTATGGGGCTACACCTTC,CASSTVQGTRDPLPLWGYTF